This T cell receptor (beta chain) stems from a study of identical twins. Study-level results: Fewer insertions characterized abundant cord blood beta clonotypes, whereas memory repertoires showed none. Alpha sequences out of frame and shared by twins had excess low generation probability.

This CDR3 region has 21 residues. Losses at the gene ends were 3 bases for V and 6 bases for J; bases not matched to a gene: 19. Germline CDR1 is ENHRY and CDR2 is SYGVKD. This clonotype has just a few counts. As yet, its antigen is unknown. cDNA carried unique molecular identifiers, and a universal primer site was added by template switching. TCRdb ran MiXCR on the 5' RACE reads and lists one entry per CDR3 protein. The table lists 500,000 to 550,000 distinct CDR3 sequences, 20% to 25% of them singletons, with 0.48% in the top ten. The same data also went into a second study, on yellow fever vaccine responses in identical twins.

The sample consisted of CD4+ T cells sorted from blood. This clonotype was obtained from a woman between 18 and 29 years old in good health. V gene TRBV10-3 combines with J gene TRBJ2-1; 14 bases line up with TRBD2. The CDR3 DNA is TGTGCCATCAGTGATCAGGGACAGGGAGGATCCGGGACTAGCGGGAGCAATGAGCAGTTCTTC. Translation gives CAISDQGQGGSGTSGSNEQFF.